This record covers a single T cell receptor beta chain. The record originates from a study of blood T cell repertoires in COVID-19. Study-wide context: PBMCs, B-cell-depleted T cells, or T cells were the source of the cDNA or gDNA that made up the material.

In assigning cohorts, the study relied on participant-reported clinical history. The study counted Cohort 3 donors as recovered given two negative PCRs, clearance, or symptom resolution. The V and J ends lost 0 bases and 6 bases respectively, with 15 bases between them. Germline values: CDR1 SGHRS, CDR2 YFSETQ. The CDR3 has 16 amino acids. Clones were read by immunoSEQ multiplex PCR, and TCRdb kept only the in-frame ones, dropping some. The table shows more than 350,000 clones, with around 87% occurring only once. Sequencing used PBMCs or T cells enriched from blood (not recorded which). The chain recombines TRBV5-1 with TRBJ2-2; D is ambiguous. The receptor was derived from a woman aged 45-59 years who had recovered from COVID-19. The CDR3 DNA reads TGCGCCAGCAGCTTGGCCGGGTTCCTGGTCGCCGGGGAGCTGTTTTTT. Protein sequence: CASSLAGFLVAGELFF.